This note documents a single T cell receptor beta chain sequence. Its matching antigen is unknown. Researchers ran the PCR with 60 Vbeta and 13 Jbeta primers. The data were produced by immunoSEQ multiplex PCR, yet TCRdb's version contains in-frame clones alone and is incomplete. Found here are approximately 110,000 clones, about 78% of them singletons; the top ten hold approximately 5%. The CDR3 has 16 amino acids. Looked up from germline, CDR1 is SGHDT and CDR2 is YYEEEE. V was cut by 1 base and J by 1 base, with 14 bases left in between. This sample was included in a study of cytomegalovirus exposure and HLA in healthy donors. The wider study: Ancestry clustering placed around four fifths of several hundred genotyped donors in the Caucasian-associated cluster.

Study-wide results and caveats: For most TCR sequences rarity was the rule, although some public TCRs occurred in many donors. Researchers reported in a later analysis that common viral pathogens appeared linked to several top clusters. The study designated some 180 TCR beta chains cytomegalovirus-associated.

This sequence joins TRBV5-6 and TRBJ1-1; possibly TRBD1 for D (6 bases). Sequencing was performed on PBMCs. The TCR comes from a woman aged 30 to 39 in good health and CMV-seropositive. CDR3 DNA: TGTGCCAGCAGCTTGTTGGGGGGGGCCCAGAACACTGAAGCTTTCTTT. The encoded protein is CASSLLGGAQNTEAFF.